A selection of T cell receptor beta chains follows, all from one sample in a study of PD-1 blockade in classical Hodgkin lymphoma. Assay: immunoSEQ multiplex PCR; the TCRdb copy retains only in-frame clones and omits some. The repertoire consists of about 41,000 clones, with 76% occurring once and the leading ten covering 20% to 25%. The material was peripheral blood mononuclear cells (PBMCs), obtained at baseline. The source is a human donor with classical Hodgkin lymphoma. Both conserved end residues are part of each CDR3. Fields, in order: J gene, V gene, D gene, clone size, CDR3 DNA, CDR3 protein. A D gene is named only where the DNA matches it firmly. Rows give clone size only sometimes, using once, few, many, or a class for an expanded clone.

>TRBJ1-3|TRBV9|-|few
TGTGCCAGCAGCGTAGCTGGTACAGGCCGCTCTGGAAACACCATATATTTT
CASSVAGTGRSGNTIYF
>TRBJ2-7|TRBV27|-|-
TGTGCCCCCAGGAGGCGCACCTACGAGCAGTACTTC
CAPRRRTYEQYF
>TRBJ2-7|TRBV27|TRBD2|-
TGTGCCAGCAGTTTAAGCGGGAGACAGCCTTTACTCTCCTACGAGCAGTACTTC
CASSLSGRQPLLSYEQYF
>TRBJ1-2|TRBV18|TRBD1|-
TGTGCCAGCTCACGGACAGGGTTTGAAGGCTACACCTTC
CASSRTGFEGYTF
>TRBJ1-2|TRBV5-8|-|-
TGTGCCAGCAACCGCCGATCCGGATACTATGGCTACACCTTC
CASNRRSGYYGYTF
>TRBJ2-2|TRBV6-6|-|-
TGTGCCAGCAGCATGACGGTTACGAACACCGGGGAGCTGTTTTTT
CASSMTVTNTGELFF
>TRBJ2-1|TRBV27|TRBD1|-
TGTGCCAGCAGTACCAGACAGGGCAATGAGCAGTTCTTC
CASSTRQGNEQFF
>TRBJ1-4|TRBV29-1|-|-
TGCAGCGTCGCGCGCTGGGGGGGGGATAATGAAAAACTGTTTTTT
CSVARWGGDNEKLFF
>TRBJ2-3|TRBV5-1|-|-
TGCGCCAGCAGCTTGAGGTTCGCCTTATCGGGAGATACGCAGTATTTT
CASSLRFALSGDTQYF
>TRBJ1-2|TRBV7-9|TRBD1|-
TGTGCCAGCAGCTTAGGAGACAGGGGCGGCTATGGCTACACCTTC
CASSLGDRGGYGYTF